This T cell receptor beta chain was recovered during a study of shared T cell receptors in the human thymus (dated by TCRdb to about 2021). About the study as a whole: The study examined how self-reactive, shared T-cell receptor alpha chains are generated in the human thymus.

Receptors were amplified or captured by the immunoSEQ multiplex PCR assay. TCRdb holds this immuneACCESS table with in-frame rearrangements only. Some clones are missing; in checked studies, unresolved V genes explain under half, and the rest has no known cause. Recorded for this sample are more than 550,000 clones; about 90% of them occurred a single time. In total, the top ten clones hold just under 0.0095% of the sample. The CDR3 has 14 amino acids, counting the end cysteine and phenylalanine. Only CDR3 DNA is held: 42 bases, read in frame from base 1. From V the trimming removes 2 bases and from J it removes 6 bases, while the gene matches leave 3 bases of the junction unaccounted for. From a lookup of the germline V gene, CDR1 and CDR2 are MNHEY and SVGAGI. Turning to this clone: Its antigen target is currently unknown. No base qualities exist here, and no much larger clone lies one base off it.

The same sample was also used in a study of human thymus T cells. That second publication adds: The donors were immunologically healthy infants in Finland who had open corrective cardiac surgery for congenital heart defects. Thymus tissue was obtained as surgical resects removed during corrective cardiac surgery. Both the thymic and the peripheral blood repertoires appeared to show biased V and J gene segment usage. The related research found that thymic TCR repertoires overlapped highly between unrelated individuals. The study characterized TCR alpha and beta repertoires from fewer than ten infant thymus samples and four related peripheral blood samples. Donor ages ranging from roughly 6 to 244 days were recorded, and roughly six male and two female infants were included in the cohort. Thymocytes were freed from the tissue by mechanical means and kept at -70 degrees C as pellets of roughly 8.5-31 million cells. Genomic DNA was extracted from frozen cell pellets with a QIAsymphony instrument. The immunoSEQ multiplex PCR assay was used to amplify the TCRB and TCRAD loci from a standardized amount of quality-controlled genomic DNA. The V(D)J region was spanned by amplicons of a length sufficient to cover the CDR3 and to identify V and J genes. Amplicon sequencing was performed on an Illumina platform through the commercial immunoSEQ service. Primer bias and sequencing errors were corrected as previously described, and TCRAD and TCRB were defined on the basis of the IMGT database. immunoSEQ Analyzer 3.0 and VDJTools were used for repertoire analysis, which covered basic statistics, V/J segment usage, diversity estimates, rarefaction and pairwise overlap. Diversity was estimated with Chao1, ChaoE, Efron-Thisted, Shannon and inverse Simpson indices, and also on datasets down-sampled to the smallest sample. For repertoire overlap, CDR3 nucleotide sequence, V gene and J gene had to match strictly, and clustering was done by Jaccard-based multidimensional scaling. Thymus samples yielded on average around 810,000 unique TCRB clonotypes, compared with roughly 92,000 from blood samples.

The TCR sequence derives from a boy under two years old with a congenital heart defect. Donor details come from another sample of the same person, matched by shared clones. The specimen sequenced was thymocytes. Recombination joined TRBV6-5 with TRBJ1-2; a stretch of 10 junction bases matches TRBD1. The CDR3 has the sequence CASSYRQGAHGYTF. The nucleotides read TGTGCCAGCAGTTACCGACAGGGGGCGCATGGCTACACCTTC.